These 14 T cell receptor beta chains were all obtained from the same sample, sequenced in a study of Ad26.COV2.S vaccination and SARS-CoV-2 variants (dated by TCRdb to 2020 to 2023). The treatment or condition tag for this specimen amounts to: roughly 19 received Ad26.COV2.S at low or high dose, single or two shots; about 5 received placebo; per-sample allocation not given. Repertoires of vaccine and placebo recipients were sequenced from samples taken on day 63 after the first injection. The method behind the library was the immunoSEQ multiplex PCR assay. The immuneACCESS repertoire file appears here via TCRdb, limited to in-frame rearrangements. These files lack a portion of the clones; in checked studies, under half of the deficit traces to unresolved V genes, and the cause of the others is not known. The sample yields about 350,000 clones; 70% to 90% were counted once. The ten largest make up approximately 3.5% of the sample.

The starting material was peripheral blood, obtained in a trial of Ad26.COV2.S vaccine versus placebo. The receptors here all came from a person aged 18 to 65 who received the Ad26.COV2.S COVID-19 vaccine or a placebo.

This chain connects TRBV15 to TRBJ2-7; TRBD1 is a possible D gene (5 bases). This CDR3 spans 16 amino acids. V dropped 0 bases and J dropped 0 bases, with 12 bases sitting between them. CDR1 and CDR2 (germline): LNHNV, YYDKDF (reference sequence). CDR3 loop: CATSRDGQGASYEQYF. The CDR3 nucleotides read TGTGCCACCAGCAGAGATGGACAAGGGGCCTCCTACGAGCAGTACTTC.

The chain combines TRBV9 with TRBJ2-1; unclear D gene. The CDR3 is 15 amino acids. Germline V lookup: CDR1 SGDLS, CDR2 YYNGEE. Between the trimmed V and J ends, which lost 3 bases and 2 bases, there was a span of 12 bases. The CDR3 protein is CASSDASGTYNEQFF. Here the CDR3 DNA reads TGTGCCAGCAGCGACGCTAGTGGCACCTACAATGAGCAGTTCTTC.

This chain links TRBV5-1 with TRBJ2-2; TRBD2 matches at 9 bases. Trimming cost V 3 bases and J 2 bases; bases outside gene matches: 5. The CDR3 covers 16 residues. CDR1 and CDR2 from the germline V gene are SGHRS and YFSETQ. The CDR3: CASSSRTSANTGELFF. The CDR3, as DNA: TGCGCCAGCAGCTCCCGGACTAGCGCCAACACCGGGGAGCTGTTTTTT.

The CDR3, as DNA: TGTGCCAGCAGTGACCTGCGTATTGGCGGAGGCTCCTACGAGCAGTACTTC. Encoded protein: CASSDLRIGGGSYEQYF. The chain is built from TRBV6-4 and TRBJ2-7; TRBD2 might be the D (5 bases). The CDR3 consists of 17 residues. V was trimmed by 2 bases and J by 0 bases, leaving 17 bases between them. Germline V lookup: CDR1 MRHNA, CDR2 SNTAGT.

The V and J genes are TRBV5-5 and TRBJ1-4; D is ambiguous. The CDR3 totals 13 residues. CDR1 SGHKS and CDR2 YYEKEE come from the germline V gene (reference sequence). V was trimmed by 1 base and J by 2 bases, leaving 3 bases between them. The CDR3 nucleotides read TGTGCCAGCAGCTTGTGGACTAATGAAAAACTGTTTTTT. This sequence encodes CASSLWTNEKLFF.

V gene TRBV18 combines with J gene TRBJ2-4; a possible D gene is TRBD1 (7 bases). Germline V gene sequence: CDR1 KGHSH, CDR2 LQKENI. There are 17 residues in the CDR3. V shed 3 bases and J shed 0 bases, with 15 bases lying between them. This chain's CDR3 is CASSPLGGGIAKNIQYF. CDR3 coding DNA: TGTGCCAGCTCACCGCTCGGAGGGGGCATAGCCAAAAACATTCAGTACTTC.

This clone was observed a handful of times. The rearrangement uses TRBV19 and TRBJ1-5, with D tentatively TRBD1 (5 bases). V lost 10 bases and J lost 9, with 16 bases in between. CDR1 and CDR2 from the germline V gene are LNHDA and SQIVND (reference sequence). This CDR3 has 12 residues. This chain's CDR3 is CAIQGPWGPQHF. Here the CDR3 DNA reads TGTGCCATCCAGGGTCCTTGGGGGCCCCAGCATTTT.

V gene TRBV6-2 or TRBV6-3 combines with J gene TRBJ2-5; TRBD1 is a possible D gene (5 bases). CDR1 and CDR2 from the germline V gene are MNHEY and SVGEGT. The germline V and J ends were trimmed by 0 bases and 4 bases, with 6 bases remaining between them. The CDR3 runs 13 residues. CDR3 bases: TGTGCCAGCAGTTACTCGGGGCGAGAGACCCAGTACTTC. Protein product: CASSYSGRETQYF.

This rearrangement joins TRBV28 to TRBJ2-7; tentatively, D is TRBD2 (6 bases). The CDR3 contains 15 residues. CDR1 is MDHEN and CDR2 is SYDVKM in the germline V gene. Trimming shortened V by 5 bases and J by 2 bases, and 16 bases separated the two germline ends. The CDR3: CASSGSTGVTYEQYF. Written as DNA, the CDR3 is TGTGCCAGCAGTGGATCGACGGGAGTTACCTACGAGCAGTACTTC.

The J gene is TRBJ1-6, the V gene TRBV3-1 (or the pseudogene TRBV3-2); weak D call: TRBD1 (6 bases). The germline V and J ends were trimmed by 0 bases and 0 bases, with 12 bases remaining between them. The CDR3 totals 18 residues. The germline V gene has CDR1 LGHDT and CDR2 YNNKEL (reference sequence). CDR3 region: CASSQDRGGSSYNSPLHF. The CDR3 nucleotides are TGTGCCAGCAGCCAAGATCGAGGGGGAAGCTCCTATAATTCACCCCTCCACTTT.

CDR3 protein: CASSLYRASYGYTF. Written as DNA, the CDR3 is TGTGCCAGCAGCTTGTACAGGGCGAGCTATGGCTACACCTTC. The rearrangement uses TRBV13 and TRBJ1-2; tentatively, D is TRBD1 (6 bases). The length of the CDR3 is 14 residues. Per germline, CDR1 PRHDT and CDR2 FYEKMQ (reference sequence). V was cut by 3 bases and J by 4 bases, with 12 bases left in between. The full variable domain, with the rest looked up from reference TRBV13 and TRBJ1-2, is AAGVIQSPRHLIKEKRETATLKCYPIPRHDTVYWYQQGPGQDPQFLISFYEKMQSDKGSIPDRFSAQQFSDYHSELNMSSLELGDSALYFCASSLYRASYGYTFGSGTRLTVV.

This chain connects TRBV2 to TRBJ1-2, with D tentatively TRBD1 (6 bases). In germline, CDR1 is SNHLY, CDR2 FYNNEI. CDR3 length: 16 amino acids. V lost 6 bases to trimming and J lost 2 bases, with 19 bases between them. DNA for the CDR3: TGTGCCAGCAGGAACCCGGGACAATCGGAAAACTATGGCTACACCTTC. Translation gives CASRNPGQSENYGYTF. The whole variable domain, remainder taken from reference TRBV2 and TRBJ1-2, is EPEVTQTPSHQVTQMGQEVILRCVPISNHLYFYWYRQILGQKVEFLVSFYNNEISEKSEIFDDQFSVERPDGSNFTLKIRSTKLEDSAMYFCASRNPGQSENYGYTFGSGTRLTVV.

The V call is TRBV13, the J call TRBJ2-1; weak D call: TRBD1 (6 bases). CDR1 PRHDT and CDR2 FYEKMQ come from the germline V gene (reference sequence). V was cut by 5 bases and J by 3 bases, with 14 bases left in between. This CDR3 region has 15 residues. This chain's CDR3 is CASSPGTPGYNEQFF. CDR3 DNA sequence: TGTGCCAGCAGCCCCGGGACACCGGGCTACAATGAGCAGTTCTTC.

The chain is built from TRBV6-6 and TRBJ1-5; 7 bases line up with TRBD1. CDR1 is MNHNY, CDR2 SVGAGI, per germline (reference sequence). This CDR3 region has 13 residues. V dropped 10 bases and J dropped 6; count of bases not matched to a gene: 9. DNA of the CDR3: TGTGCCACCGGAAGGGGGCAAGGTCAGCCCCAGCATTTT. It encodes CATGRGQGQPQHF.